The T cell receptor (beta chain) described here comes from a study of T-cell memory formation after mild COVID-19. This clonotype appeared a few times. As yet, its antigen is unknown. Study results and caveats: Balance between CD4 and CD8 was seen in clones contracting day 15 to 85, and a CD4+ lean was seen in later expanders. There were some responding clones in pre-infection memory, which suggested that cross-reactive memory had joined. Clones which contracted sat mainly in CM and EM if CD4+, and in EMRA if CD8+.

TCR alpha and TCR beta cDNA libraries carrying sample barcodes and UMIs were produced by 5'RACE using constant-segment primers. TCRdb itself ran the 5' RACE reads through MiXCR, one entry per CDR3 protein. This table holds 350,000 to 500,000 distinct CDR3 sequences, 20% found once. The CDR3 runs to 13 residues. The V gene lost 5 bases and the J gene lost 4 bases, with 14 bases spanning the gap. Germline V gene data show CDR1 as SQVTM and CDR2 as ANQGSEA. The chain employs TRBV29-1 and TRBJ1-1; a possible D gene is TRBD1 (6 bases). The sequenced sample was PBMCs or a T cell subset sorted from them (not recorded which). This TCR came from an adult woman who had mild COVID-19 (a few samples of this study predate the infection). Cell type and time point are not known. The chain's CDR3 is CSVRQARGTEAFF. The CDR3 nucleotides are TGCAGCGTTAGACAGGCGAGGGGCACTGAAGCTTTCTTT.